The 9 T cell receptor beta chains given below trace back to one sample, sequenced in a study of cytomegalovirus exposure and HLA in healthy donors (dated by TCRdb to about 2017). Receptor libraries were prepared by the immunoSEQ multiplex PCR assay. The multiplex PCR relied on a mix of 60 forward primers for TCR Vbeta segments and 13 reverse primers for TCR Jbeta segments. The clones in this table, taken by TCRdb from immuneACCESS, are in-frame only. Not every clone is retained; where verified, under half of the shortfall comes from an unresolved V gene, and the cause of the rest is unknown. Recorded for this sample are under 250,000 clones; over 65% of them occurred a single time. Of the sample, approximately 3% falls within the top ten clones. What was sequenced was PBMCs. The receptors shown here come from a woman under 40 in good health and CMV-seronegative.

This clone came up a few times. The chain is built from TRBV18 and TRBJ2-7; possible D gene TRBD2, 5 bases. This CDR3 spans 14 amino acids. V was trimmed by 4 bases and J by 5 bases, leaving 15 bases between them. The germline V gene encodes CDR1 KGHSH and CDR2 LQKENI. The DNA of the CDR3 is TGTGCCAGCTCACAACGGGAAGTGGGCCACGAGCAGTACTTC. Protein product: CASSQREVGHEQYF.

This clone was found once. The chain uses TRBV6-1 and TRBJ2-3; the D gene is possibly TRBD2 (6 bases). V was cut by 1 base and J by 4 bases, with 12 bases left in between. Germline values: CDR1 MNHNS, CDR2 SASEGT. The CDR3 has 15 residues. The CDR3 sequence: CASSEDGRVADTQYF. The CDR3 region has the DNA TGTGCCAGCAGTGAAGACGGGAGAGTCGCAGATACGCAGTATTTT.

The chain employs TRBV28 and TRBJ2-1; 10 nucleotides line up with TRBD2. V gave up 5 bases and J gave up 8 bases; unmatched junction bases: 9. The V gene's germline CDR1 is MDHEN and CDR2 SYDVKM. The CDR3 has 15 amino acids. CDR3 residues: CASSRLAGAPHEQFF. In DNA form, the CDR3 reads TGTGCCAGCAGTCGGCTAGCGGGAGCTCCCCATGAGCAGTTCTTC.

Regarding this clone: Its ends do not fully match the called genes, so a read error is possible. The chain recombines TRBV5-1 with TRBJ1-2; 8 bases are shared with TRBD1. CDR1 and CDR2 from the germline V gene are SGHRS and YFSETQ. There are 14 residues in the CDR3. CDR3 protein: CASSLLGQGQRDPF. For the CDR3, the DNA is TGCGCCAGCAGCTTGTTAGGACAGGGACAAAGAGACCCCTTC.

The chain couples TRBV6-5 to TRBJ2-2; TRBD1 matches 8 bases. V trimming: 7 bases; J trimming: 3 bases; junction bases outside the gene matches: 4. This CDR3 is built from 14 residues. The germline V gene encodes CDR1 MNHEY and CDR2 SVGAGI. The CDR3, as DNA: TGTGCCAGCATCAGGGGGCCGGACACCGGGGAGCTGTTTTTT. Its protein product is CASIRGPDTGELFF.

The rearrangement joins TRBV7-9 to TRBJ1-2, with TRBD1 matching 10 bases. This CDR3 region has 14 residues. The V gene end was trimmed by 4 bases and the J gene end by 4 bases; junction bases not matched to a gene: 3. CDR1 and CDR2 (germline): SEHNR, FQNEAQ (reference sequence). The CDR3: CASSSDRGGYGYTF. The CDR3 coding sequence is TGTGCCAGCAGCTCGGACAGGGGGGGCTATGGCTACACCTTC. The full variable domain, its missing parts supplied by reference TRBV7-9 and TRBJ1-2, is DTGVSQNPRHKITKRGQNVTFRCDPISEHNRLYWYRQTLGQGPEFLTYFQNEAQLEKSRLLSDRFSAERPKGSFSTLEIQRTEQGDSAMYLCASSSDRGGYGYTFGSGTRLTVV.

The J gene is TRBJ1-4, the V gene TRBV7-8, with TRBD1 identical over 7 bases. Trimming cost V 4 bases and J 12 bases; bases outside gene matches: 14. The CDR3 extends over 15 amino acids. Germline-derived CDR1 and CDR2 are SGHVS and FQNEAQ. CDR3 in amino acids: CASSWDSRSGSELFF. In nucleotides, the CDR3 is TGTGCCAGCAGCTGGGACAGCCGGTCCGGATCGGAACTGTTTTTT.

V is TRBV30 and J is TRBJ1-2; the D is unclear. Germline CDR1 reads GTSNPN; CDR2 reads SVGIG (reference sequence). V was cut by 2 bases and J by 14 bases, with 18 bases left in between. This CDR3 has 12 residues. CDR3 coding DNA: TGTGCCTGGAGTCAGGCGGGAGGGCCGGGGACCTTC. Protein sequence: CAWSQAGGPGTF.

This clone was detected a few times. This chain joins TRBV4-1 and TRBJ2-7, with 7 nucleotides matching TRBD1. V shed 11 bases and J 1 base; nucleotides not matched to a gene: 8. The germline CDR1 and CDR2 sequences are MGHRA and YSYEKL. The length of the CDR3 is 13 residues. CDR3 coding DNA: TGCGCCGTCGGGGACAGCCAATCCTACGAGCAGTACTTC. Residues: CAVGDSQSYEQYF.